A selection of T cell receptor beta chains follows, all from one sample in a study of T cell repertoires and HLA-DP antigens. Antigens of these TCRs are unknown. The table came from immunoSEQ multiplex PCR; TCRdb's copy has only in-frame clones and leaves some out. The sample lists about 89,000 clones; roughly nine tenths were seen once. Material: CD4+ T cells from PBMCs. These receptors all come from a middle-aged man in good health and CMV-seronegative. Each CDR3 is given with its conserved first and last residue. The order of the fields is CDR3 DNA, CDR3 protein, V gene, J gene, clone size, D gene. The D gene is left open where the match is weak. Only some rows state a clone size, as once, few, many or a class for expanded clones.

TGTGCCTGGAGTTACCCTACGCAGGGGAGGACAGATACGCAGTATTTT,CAWSYPTQGRTDTQYF,TRBV30,TRBJ2-3,-,-
TGTGCCATCAGTGGGGGCAGGGGGCGTGACACTGAAGCTTTCTTT,CAISGGRGRDTEAFF,TRBV10-3,TRBJ1-1,few,TRBD1
TGTGCCAGCAGCCCCCGGACTAGCGGGATAGAGACCCAGTACTTC,CASSPRTSGIETQYF,TRBV14,TRBJ2-5,-,TRBD2
TGCGCCAGCAGCCAAGTTGGATCCTTCTCTGGAAACACCATATATTTT,CASSQVGSFSGNTIYF,TRBV4-1,TRBJ1-3,-,-
TGTGCCAGCTCAGCCGTTGATTACACCGGGGAGCTGTTTTTT,CASSAVDYTGELFF,TRBV18,TRBJ2-2,few,-
TGTGCCAGTAGAGACAGGGGGAATCAGCCCCAGCATTTT,CASRDRGNQPQHF,TRBV19,TRBJ1-5,-,TRBD1
TGTGCCAGCACCCCGGGACAGGGGAACTATGGCTACACCTTC,CASTPGQGNYGYTF,TRBV27,TRBJ1-2,-,TRBD1
TGTGCCAGCAGCCAGGCGGTCACAGATACGCAGTATTTT,CASSQAVTDTQYF,TRBV14,TRBJ2-3,-,-
TGTGCCAGCAGCTTAGACCGGAACCCATACAATGAGCAGTTCTTC,CASSLDRNPYNEQFF,TRBV7-2,TRBJ2-1,-,-
TGTGCCAGCAGCGTAGACTACAGAAACTACGAGCAGTACTTC,CASSVDYRNYEQYF,TRBV9,TRBJ2-7,-,-
TGTGCCAGCAGTTTCTCGGATAACTATGGCTACACCTTC,CASSFSDNYGYTF,TRBV28,TRBJ1-2,few,-
TGTGCCAGCAGAGGTAGTTCTACGAACACCGGGGAGCTGTTTTTT,CASRGSSTNTGELFF,TRBV6-5,TRBJ2-2,-,-
TGTGCCAGCGGGAAACGGGGGCTTGGGGAGACCCAGTACTTC,CASGKRGLGETQYF,TRBV7-9,TRBJ2-5,-,-
TGTGCCACCAGCAACGACAGGGCCGGTGGGGAAAAACTGTTTTTT,CATSNDRAGGEKLFF,TRBV15,TRBJ1-4,once,TRBD1
TGTGCCAGCAGACATCTATCAGGGGGAATAGATGGCTACACCTTC,CASRHLSGGIDGYTF,TRBV6-1,TRBJ1-2,-,TRBD1
TGTGCCAGCTCTCACGAAGCCTCCTACAATGAGCAGTTCTTC,CASSHEASYNEQFF,TRBV18,TRBJ2-1,-,-
TGTGCCAGCTCAACCCGCCAGGGGGCCAACGAGCAGTACTTC,CASSTRQGANEQYF,TRBV18,TRBJ2-7,-,TRBD1
TGTGCCAGCAGCCACCTCAGGGAGAACACTGAAGCTTTCTTT,CASSHLRENTEAFF,TRBV6-5,TRBJ1-1,once,-
TGTGCCAGCAGCTTCGCGGTAGCGGGAGCGGCCTCCTACAATGAGCAGTTCTTC,CASSFAVAGAASYNEQFF,TRBV7-8,TRBJ2-1,-,TRBD2
TGTGCCAGCAGCCCCTCTAGCGGGACGATGGATACGCAGTATTTT,CASSPSSGTMDTQYF,TRBV7-2,TRBJ2-3,-,TRBD2
-,CASTSGQGRLETQYF,TRBV5-4,TRBJ2-5,-,-
TGTGCCAGCAGCAAGAAACAGGGCTCTGGCTACACCTTC,CASSKKQGSGYTF,TRBV7-2,TRBJ1-2,once,-
TGTGCCAGCAGCTTCGGGATCCCGGGAACTGAAGCTTTCTTT,CASSFGIPGTEAFF,TRBV7-3,TRBJ1-1,-,-
TGTGCCAGCTCACCACTCGGGACCGATGAGCAGTTCTTC,CASSPLGTDEQFF,TRBV18,TRBJ2-1,-,-
TGTGCCAGCAGTTATGCGACAGGGGGTAATGAAAAACTGTTTTTT,CASSYATGGNEKLFF,TRBV5-4,TRBJ1-4,-,TRBD1
TGTGCCAGCAGCTTCTATGGGGAGAATGAGCAGTTCTTC,CASSFYGENEQFF,TRBV7-3,TRBJ2-1,-,-
TGTGCCAGCAGTTGGGAGAAATATAGCAATCAGCCCCAGCATTTT,CASSWEKYSNQPQHF,TRBV2,TRBJ1-5,-,-
TGTGCCAGCAGTTTAGGAGGACTAGACTCCGAGCAGTACTTC,CASSLGGLDSEQYF,TRBV28,TRBJ2-7,-,TRBD2
TGCGCCAGCAGCTTGGACATGCGAGACCAAGAGACTCAGTACTTC,CASSLDMRDQETQYF,TRBV5-1,TRBJ2-5,-,-
TGTGCCAGCAGCCCACAGGATAATGAGCAGTTCTTC,CASSPQDNEQFF,TRBV9,TRBJ2-1,-,-
TGTGCCAGCAGCCAAGATGCGGTTGGCAGGGAGGACGCAAAACTGTTTTTT,CASSQDAVGREDAKLFF,TRBV4-2,TRBJ1-4,-,-
TGTGCCATCAGTGGCGGAGGGGGAATCGAGCAGTACTTC,CAISGGGGIEQYF,TRBV10-3,TRBJ2-7,-,-
TGTGCCAGCAGTGCTACAGATACGCAGTATTTT,CASSATDTQYF,TRBV28,TRBJ2-3,-,-
TGTGCCAGTCGCCGGACAGGGGGTTACGAGCAGTACTTC,CASRRTGGYEQYF,TRBV27,TRBJ2-7,-,TRBD1
TGTGCCACCCGGACTAGCGGAGCTTCAGATACGCAGTATTTT,CATRTSGASDTQYF,TRBV6-6,TRBJ2-3,-,TRBD2
TGCAGCGCAGATATATATGGCTACACCTTC,CSADIYGYTF,TRBV29-1,TRBJ1-2,once,-
TGTGCCAAGTACAGGGGAAGTCTCTCTGGGGCCAACGTCCTGACTTTC,CAKYRGSLSGANVLTF,TRBV27,TRBJ2-6,-,TRBD1
TGTGCCAGCGGGATGAACGAGCAGTACTTC,CASGMNEQYF,TRBV7-2,TRBJ2-7,-,-
TGTGCCAGCAGCCAGCTGCAGGGGAACGAGCAGTACTTC,CASSQLQGNEQYF,TRBV11-2,TRBJ2-7,-,-
TGTGCCAGCAGCGTGGGGACGCAAGTAGGGAACACTGAAGCTTTCTTT,CASSVGTQVGNTEAFF,TRBV9,TRBJ1-1,few,-
TGTGCCAGCAGTTATGGACTTTCCAATGAGCAGTTCTTC,CASSYGLSNEQFF,TRBV28,TRBJ2-1,-,-
TGTGCCAGCAGTTTAGGGGGGCCGGAGGAGACCCAGTACTTC,CASSLGGPEETQYF,TRBV6-6,TRBJ2-5,once,-
TGTGCCAGCTCACCTCTGCAGGGGACCAATCCCCCTTCCTACGAGCAGTACTTC,CASSPLQGTNPPSYEQYF,TRBV18,TRBJ2-7,-,-
TGTGCCAGCAGCCTCAACAGGGTTGAAGCTTTCTTT,CASSLNRVEAFF,TRBV5-6,TRBJ1-1,-,-
TGCAGCTTCCTACCGGGACAGGGGATCGGAGGCTACACCTTC,CSFLPGQGIGGYTF,TRBV29-1,TRBJ1-2,-,TRBD1
TGTGCCAGCAGCAGCATGCGGACAGGGGGCGCCGAGCAGTACTTC,CASSSMRTGGAEQYF,TRBV7-2,TRBJ2-7,-,TRBD1
TGTGCCAGTAGTTCCAGGACAGGGACCGGGACAGATACGCAGTATTTT,CASSSRTGTGTDTQYF,TRBV19,TRBJ2-3,-,TRBD1
TGTGCCAGCTCCCCCGGGGGGCTGGGCGAGCAGTACTTC,CASSPGGLGEQYF,TRBV18,TRBJ2-7,-,-
TGTGCCATCAGTGAGTCTGTAACAGACGGAAAACTGTTTTTT,CAISESVTDGKLFF,TRBV10-3,TRBJ1-4,-,-
TGTGCCAGCAGCAAGGGACAGGGGGCGGGTGGCACAGATACGCAGTATTTT,CASSKGQGAGGTDTQYF,TRBV7-2,TRBJ2-3,-,TRBD1
TGTGCCAGCAGCTCAGGAACTTTTGGGGGCGAGCAGTACTTC,CASSSGTFGGEQYF,TRBV9,TRBJ2-7,-,-
TGCGCCAGCAGCCAAATGGGGCCCCTCTACGAGCAGTACTTC,CASSQMGPLYEQYF,TRBV4-1,TRBJ2-7,-,-
TGTGCCAGCAGCCCGCGTACAATTTCGGGAAGCACAGATACGCAGTATTTT,CASSPRTISGSTDTQYF,TRBV7-8,TRBJ2-3,few,-
TGTGCCAGCAGCTTAGAAGGTACCGGGGAGCTGTTTTTT,CASSLEGTGELFF,TRBV7-9,TRBJ2-2,-,-
TGCGCCAGCAGCCAGACTAGCGGGGTCACAGATACGCAGTATTTT,CASSQTSGVTDTQYF,TRBV4-1,TRBJ2-3,few,TRBD2